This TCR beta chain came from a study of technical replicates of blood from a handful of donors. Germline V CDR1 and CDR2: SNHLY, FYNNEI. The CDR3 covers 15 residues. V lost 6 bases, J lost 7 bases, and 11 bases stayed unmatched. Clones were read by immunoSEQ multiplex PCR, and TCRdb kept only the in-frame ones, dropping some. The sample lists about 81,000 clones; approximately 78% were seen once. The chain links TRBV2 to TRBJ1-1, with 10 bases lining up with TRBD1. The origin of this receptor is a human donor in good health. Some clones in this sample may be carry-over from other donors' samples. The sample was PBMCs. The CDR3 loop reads CASRDGQGGLSEAFF. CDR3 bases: TGTGCCAGCAGGGATGGACAGGGGGGATTAAGTGAAGCTTTCTTT.